One T cell receptor (beta chain) is described in this entry. All enrollees were about 18 to 100 years old and from roughly 22 US areas. Per the original data handling: Estimated nucleated cell counts came from reference gene primer amplification. Some clones are missing from TCRdb's copy, which holds only in-frame ones; the method was immunoSEQ multiplex PCR. V, J and clone size are taken as reported in that table, and D and trimming were inferred from the DNA itself. The sample records more than 200,000 clones, approximately 90% being singletons. Germline CDR1 SGHNT, CDR2 YYREEE (reference sequence). The CDR3 spans 15 residues. Trimming pared 4 bases from V and 4 bases from J, leaving 17 bases between. This sample was taken from a study of blood T cell repertoires in COVID-19. Overall study: The study drew acute and convalescent COVID-19 samples from the United States, Italy and Spain.

The sample was PBMCs or T cells enriched from blood (not recorded which). The chain employs TRBV5-4 and TRBJ1-2, with a weak D call TRBD1 (6 bases). This clonotype originated in a woman under 30 who had recovered from COVID-19. The CDR3 nucleotides read TGTGCCAGCAGCCGGGACGGCGGGGGCACCTATGGCTACACCTTC. Protein sequence: CASSRDGGGTYGYTF.